The present T cell receptor (beta chain) was sequenced within a study of T cells after yellow fever vaccination. Study-wide results and caveats: Compared with primary, the secondary response was weaker and peaked at day 5, not 15.

This clonotype was counted between two and nine times. Its target is not known. Trimming took off 0 bases at V and 6 bases at J, with 10 bases between the two ends. The CDR3 extends over 14 amino acids. Germline V gene data show CDR1 as LNHNV and CDR2 as YYDKDF (reference sequence). Generation of TCR cDNA used 5'RACE template switching (which added a universal primer site and UMIs). MiXCR was run by TCRdb on the 5' RACE reads, yielding one entry per CDR3 protein. The sample yields 250,000 to 350,000 distinct CDR3 sequences, around 9.3% seen once. Sequenced here: CD4+ T cells sorted from PBMCs, sampled 5 days after the yellow fever booster vaccination. This clonotype originated in a man aged 18 to 29 who received the YFV17D yellow fever vaccine. V gene TRBV15 combines with J gene TRBJ2-3; D remains unclear. For the CDR3, the DNA is TGTGCCACCAGCAGAGACCCCGTTCATGATACGCAGTATTTT. This gives the protein CATSRDPVHDTQYF.